The 20 T cell receptor beta chains below were found in one sample sequenced in a study of T cell responses to AZD1222 COVID-19 vaccine. Sequencing was performed with immunoSEQ multiplex PCR; in TCRdb, only in-frame clones are kept and a portion is missing. This sample has approximately 84,000 clones, with 70% to 90% found just once. Sequencing was performed on peripheral blood, taken 28 days after the second AZD1222 dose. The receptors were sampled from an adult who received the AZD1222 COVID-19 vaccine.

The chain couples TRBV19 to TRBJ2-7; 7 bases line up with TRBD2. V lost 3 bases and J lost 2; bases outside the gene matches: 13. Germline CDR1 is LNHDA and CDR2 is SQIVND (reference sequence). The CDR3 has 17 residues. The CDR3, as DNA: TGTGCCAGTAGTATCTCCCAGGGAGGGGCTCGGGCCTACGAGCAGTACTTC. Translation: CASSISQGGARAYEQYF.

The V call is TRBV6-4, the J call TRBJ2-2; TRBD1 aligns across 9 bases. CDR1 MRHNA and CDR2 SNTAGT come from the germline V gene. The CDR3 runs 16 residues. V lost 6 bases, J lost 2 bases, and 7 bases stayed unmatched. The CDR3: CASSRDRAINTGELFF. CDR3 sequence (DNA): TGTGCCAGCAGCCGGGACAGGGCGATAAACACCGGGGAGCTGTTTTTT.

This clone was observed a single time. The gene calls are TRBV2 and TRBJ1-5; unclear D gene. V lost 8 bases to trimming and J lost 9 bases, with 26 bases between them. The CDR3 spans 16 residues. Germline V lookup: CDR1 SNHLY, CDR2 FYNNEI. The CDR3, as DNA: TGTGCCAGCCGGATGGGTGGTGGGGAGGCATTAGGGCCCCAGCATTTT. Protein sequence: CASRMGGGEALGPQHF.

The gene calls are TRBV7-9 and TRBJ2-6; no definite D call. The V gene's germline CDR1 is SEHNR and CDR2 FQNEAQ (reference sequence). V was trimmed by 5 bases and J by 0 bases, leaving 11 bases between them. The CDR3 consists of 16 residues. The CDR3 nucleotides read TGTGCCAGCAGCCCAGAACTTTTCTCTGGGGCCAACGTCCTGACTTTC. The encoded protein is CASSPELFSGANVLTF.

This clone was detected only a few times. This chain links TRBV7-2 with TRBJ2-1; D is perhaps TRBD2 (6 bases). Per germline, CDR1 SGHTA and CDR2 FQGNSA. The CDR3 spans 15 residues. Between the trimmed V and J ends, which lost 3 bases and 7 bases, there was a span of 16 bases. The CDR3 protein is CASSLYLAHGNEQFF. The CDR3 coding sequence is TGTGCCAGCAGCTTGTACCTAGCGCATGGGAATGAGCAGTTCTTC.

The gene calls are TRBV3-1 (or the pseudogene TRBV3-2) and TRBJ1-2, with D possibly matching TRBD1 (6 bases). The V and J ends lost 3 bases and 4 bases respectively, with 12 bases between them. The CDR3 runs to 14 residues. CDR1 LGHDT and CDR2 YNNKEL come from the germline V gene (reference sequence). The chain's CDR3 is CASSQTTGLYGYTF. The CDR3 region has the DNA TGTGCCAGCAGCCAGACGACAGGACTCTATGGCTACACCTTC.

The CDR3 nucleotides read TGTGCCAGCAGGGGACAGGGGATTTATGAGCAGTTCTTC. Residues: CASRGQGIYEQFF. This chain connects TRBV13 to TRBJ2-1; TRBD1 aligns across 10 bases. CDR3 length: 13 amino acids. V lost 6 bases and J lost 8; bases outside the gene matches: 4. Per germline, CDR1 PRHDT and CDR2 FYEKMQ (reference sequence).

The CDR3 coding sequence is TGTGCCAGCAGCGTGACAGCCTATGGCTACACCTTC. This encodes CASSVTAYGYTF. This rearrangement joins TRBV9 to TRBJ1-2; tentatively, D is TRBD1 (5 bases). Germline loops: CDR1 SGDLS, CDR2 YYNGEE. The ends were cut back, 2 bases at V and 4 bases at J, with 6 bases in the middle. The CDR3 contains 12 residues.

The chain carries TRBV2 and TRBJ1-2; D gene ambiguous. Germline V gene lookup returns CDR1 SNHLY and CDR2 FYNNEI. Deletions cut 3 bases from V and 4 bases from J, with 9 bases between. The CDR3 is 13 residues long. The CDR3 region has the DNA TGTGCCAGCAGTGACCGCCCGACCTATGGCTACACCTTC. It is translated as CASSDRPTYGYTF. The full variable domain, in which reference TRBV2 and TRBJ1-2 provide the parts outside the CDR3, is EPEVTQTPSHQVTQMGQEVILRCVPISNHLYFYWYRQILGQKVEFLVSFYNNEISEKSEIFDDQFSVERPDGSNFTLKIRSTKLEDSAMYFCASSDRPTYGYTFGSGTRLTVV.

The J gene is TRBJ1-2, the V gene TRBV3-1 (or the pseudogene TRBV3-2); 7 bases agree with TRBD1. Trimming took 5 bases from V and 3 from J; bases not matched to a gene: 3. The CDR3 covers 13 residues. Germline V gene lookup returns CDR1 LGHDT and CDR2 YNNKEL (reference sequence). The CDR3 coding sequence is TGTGCCAGCAGCGTCGGACAGGACTATGGCTACACCTTC. It encodes CASSVGQDYGYTF.

The chain combines TRBV3-1 (or the pseudogene TRBV3-2) with TRBJ2-1; 8 bases line up with TRBD2. J was trimmed by 9 bases and V by 3 bases; bases with no gene match: 19. This CDR3 spans 18 amino acids. The V gene's germline CDR1 is LGHDT and CDR2 YNNKEL (reference sequence). For the CDR3, the DNA is TGTGCCAGCAGCCAGAGGTTGGAGGCGGGGGGAGTCAGGGTTGAGCAGTTCTTC. As protein: CASSQRLEAGGVRVEQFF.

V gene TRBV30 combines with J gene TRBJ1-5; TRBD1 agrees at 8 bases. Per the germline V gene, CDR1 is GTSNPN and CDR2 is SVGIG (reference sequence). There are 12 residues in the CDR3. V shed 5 bases and J 6 bases; nucleotides not matched to a gene: 3. CDR3 DNA: TGTGCCTGGGGACAGGGAGGTCAGCCCCAGCATTTT. It yields the protein CAWGQGGQPQHF.

A few counts support this clone. The chain recombines TRBV4-2 with TRBJ2-7; 7 bases are shared with TRBD2. The CDR3 sequence is 14 residues long. After removal of 1 base from V and 0 bases from J, the junction contained 0 bases not matched to a gene. The germline CDR1 and CDR2 sequences are LGHNA and YNFKEQ. The CDR3 reads CASSQGGGSYEQYF. CDR3 nucleotide sequence: TGTGCCAGCAGCCAAGGGGGGGGCTCCTACGAGCAGTACTTC.

DNA of the CDR3: TGTGCCAGCAGCCCTTCGACTAGCCGACCCCAAGAGACCCAGTACTTC. Protein: CASSPSTSRPQETQYF. The gene calls are TRBV7-8 and TRBJ2-5, with 7 bases aligning to TRBD2. V shed 5 bases and J 1 base; nucleotides not matched to a gene: 10. The CDR3 spans 16 residues. Germline V lookup: CDR1 SGHVS, CDR2 FQNEAQ. Supplemented by reference TRBV7-8 and TRBJ2-5, the full variable domain reads GAGVSQSPRYKVAKRGQDVALRCDPISGHVSLFWYQQALGQGPEFLTYFQNEAQLDKSGLPSDRFFAERPEGSVSTLKIQRTQQEDSAVYLCASSPSTSRPQETQYFGPGTRLLVL.

Notes on this clone: At one end the junction does not follow the germline gene, possibly because of a read error. The chain links TRBV7-8 to TRBJ2-3, with TRBD2 matching over 8 bases. CDR1 SGHVS and CDR2 FQNEAQ come from the germline V gene. The CDR3 covers 13 residues. This chain's CDR3 is CASSWTGLDVPLF. In nucleotides, the CDR3 is TGTGCCAGCAGCTGGACGGGACTAGACGTCCCGTTATTT.

This chain uses TRBV6-6 with TRBJ1-2, with D possibly being TRBD1 (5 bases). The CDR3 covers 13 residues. The germline CDR1 and CDR2 sequences are MNHNY and SVGAGI (reference sequence). V lost 2 bases and J lost 8, with 12 bases in between. The CDR3 DNA reads as TGTGCCAGCAGTTACCTGGACGAGGGGGGCTACACCTTC. It codes for CASSYLDEGGYTF.

V usage is TRBV19 and J usage is TRBJ2-7, with 13 bases identical to TRBD2. The J segment lost 5 bases and the V segment lost 6 bases, leaving 10 bases of the junction unmatched. Germline values: CDR1 LNHDA, CDR2 SQIVND (reference sequence). The CDR3 runs to 16 residues. Here the CDR3 reads CASSPAGLAGSDEQYF. The CDR3 DNA sequence: TGTGCCAGTAGCCCAGCGGGACTAGCGGGGTCGGACGAGCAGTACTTC.

The chain has TRBV6-5 and TRBJ1-5; D perhaps matches TRBD1 (5 bases). CDR1 is MNHEY, CDR2 SVGAGI, per germline. V lost 5 bases, J lost 6 bases, and 14 bases lay in between. This CDR3 is built from 14 residues. In DNA form, the CDR3 reads TGTGCCAGCAGTCGGGACCCGGGGGGTCAGCCCCAGCATTTT. Translation gives CASSRDPGGQPQHF.

CDR3 in DNA: TGTGCCAGCAGCCAACTGGGACTGAACCTATACAATGAGCAGTTCTTC. Amino acid sequence: CASSQLGLNLYNEQFF. The gene calls are TRBV3-1 (or the pseudogene TRBV3-2) and TRBJ2-1; TRBD2 might be the D (6 bases). CDR3 length: 16 residues. Trimming pared 2 bases from V and 4 bases from J, leaving 15 bases between. Germline values: CDR1 LGHDT, CDR2 YNNKEL (reference sequence).

Note on this clone: The sample carries other DNA sequences with the same CDR3. The chain uses TRBV5-4 and TRBJ1-2; tentative D call: TRBD1 (6 bases). Germline lookup yields CDR1 SGHNT and CDR2 YYREEE (reference sequence). This CDR3 has 13 amino acids. V was trimmed by 0 bases and J by 4 bases, leaving 7 bases between them. The CDR3: CASSLGQVYGYTF. In nucleotides, the CDR3 is TGTGCCAGCAGCTTGGGACAGGTCTATGGCTACACCTTC.